The 3 T cell receptor beta chains listed next were all sequenced from one sample in a study of blood T cell repertoires in COVID-19. Using immunoSEQ multiplex PCR, the repertoire was profiled, and TCRdb retains in-frame clones only, with some absent. The table has under 300,000 clones, approximately 90% seen once. Source material: PBMCs or T cells enriched from blood (not recorded which). The receptor set was obtained from a woman aged 55-69 years in a cohort exposed to, infected with or recovered from COVID-19 (not recorded which).

This clone appeared once. The chain couples TRBV28 to TRBJ2-7; perhaps TRBD2 as D (5 bases). Per germline, CDR1 MDHEN and CDR2 SYDVKM. The CDR3 sequence is 14 residues long. V lost 2 bases and J 7 bases, leaving 15 bases between the germline ends. The CDR3 nucleotides are TGTGCCAGCAGTTTACGACACCTGCGAGGGGAGCAGTACTTC. Translated: CASSLRHLRGEQYF.

This clone turned up a few times. This chain joins TRBV7-9 and TRBJ2-7, with 14 bases lining up with TRBD2. The germline V gene has CDR1 SEHNR and CDR2 FQNEAQ (reference sequence). V lost 8 bases to trimming and J lost 4 bases; unmatched junction nucleotides: 4. This CDR3 comprises 14 residues. CDR3 sequence (DNA): TGTGCCAGCGACCGGACTAGCGGGAGGTACGAGCAGTACTTC. Translating gives CASDRTSGRYEQYF.

This rearrangement joins TRBV19 to TRBJ2-3; TRBD2 agrees at 9 bases. Germline lookup yields CDR1 LNHDA and CDR2 SQIVND (reference sequence). There are 15 residues in the CDR3. V lost 6 bases and J lost 3; bases outside the gene matches: 7. The CDR3 spells CASRLAGTGTDTQYF. CDR3 in DNA: TGTGCCAGTAGGCTAGCGGGAACGGGGACAGATACGCAGTATTTT.